The next 10 T cell receptor beta chains were all read from a single sample in a study of beta chain features in type 1 diabetes. The study reverse transcribed the entire isolated RNA, so it sequenced expressed TCRB transcripts. The method was immunoSEQ multiplex PCR; TCRdb's version includes in-frame clones alone and lacks a portion of them. The table includes some 150,000 clones, over 8.5% detected once. Sequencing used central memory CD4+ T cells from blood. The receptors derive from a man younger than 30 in good health.

This clone was seen a few times. CDR3 coding DNA: TGTGCCATCAGTGAGGCTCCTGCTAGCGGCACAGATACGCAGTATTTT. It translates to CAISEAPASGTDTQYF. The gene calls are TRBV10-3 and TRBJ2-3; perhaps TRBD2 as D (6 bases). Per germline, CDR1 ENHRY and CDR2 SYGVKD. CDR3 length: 16 amino acids. V was clipped by 2 bases and J by 1 base, with 13 bases between them.

This clone was picked up a small number of times. The chain links TRBV10-3 to TRBJ2-2, with a possible D match to TRBD2 (5 bases). V was pared by 6 bases and J by 3 bases, with 14 bases between. The CDR3 has 15 amino acids. CDR1 and CDR2 from the germline V gene are ENHRY and SYGVKD. CDR3 DNA sequence: TGTGCCATCAGCGAGAGAAGCGGTGACACCGGGGAGCTGTTTTTT. Translating gives CAISERSGDTGELFF.

This clone was seen more than once but under ten times. The chain has TRBV9 and TRBJ1-6; no clear D gene. This CDR3 has 13 amino acids. The ends were cut back, 0 bases at V and 5 bases at J, with 3 bases in the middle. The germline V gene has CDR1 SGDLS and CDR2 YYNGEE. CDR3: CASSVVDNSPLHF. CDR3 coding DNA: TGTGCCAGCAGCGTAGTAGATAATTCACCCCTCCACTTT.

This clone was detected only a few times. The rearrangement links TRBV30 to TRBJ2-3; unclear D gene. V lost 2 bases to trimming and J lost 4 bases, with 7 bases between them. The CDR3 is made up of 12 amino acids. The germline gives CDR1 GTSNPN, CDR2 SVGIG (reference sequence). This chain's CDR3 is CAWSKLADTQYF. CDR3 DNA: TGTGCCTGGAGTAAGTTAGCAGATACGCAGTATTTT.

This clone was recorded a few times. Distinct nucleotide sequences in the sample also encode this CDR3. The J gene is TRBJ2-7, the V gene TRBV18; possible D gene TRBD1, 6 bases. With 6 bases removed from V and 1 base from J, the gap between germline ends came to 13 bases. The V gene's germline CDR1 is KGHSH and CDR2 LQKENI. The CDR3 runs 14 residues. The CDR3 nucleotides are TGTGCCAGCTCCCCCCGGGACACTTCCTACGAGCAGTACTTC. Its protein is CASSPRDTSYEQYF.

The chain combines TRBV28 with TRBJ2-1; no clear D gene. The CDR3 length is 11 residues. The germline V and J ends were trimmed by 4 bases and 11 bases, with 9 bases remaining between them. Germline V CDR1 and CDR2: MDHEN, SYDVKM. The CDR3 sequence is CASSYAVKQFF. The CDR3 coding sequence is TGTGCCAGCAGTTATGCGGTAAAGCAGTTCTTC.

The chain recombines TRBV11-2 with TRBJ2-1; no definite D call. Germline CDR1 is SGHAT and CDR2 is FQNNGV. The CDR3 runs 16 residues. V lost 1 base to trimming and J lost 3 bases, with 13 bases between them. This CDR3 reads CASSLGVPYLYNEQFF. DNA of the CDR3: TGTGCCAGCAGCTTAGGGGTTCCTTACCTCTACAATGAGCAGTTCTTC.

This clone turned up a few times. The chain employs TRBV10-3 and TRBJ2-7, with 9 positions matching TRBD1. Trimming removed 7 bases from V and 3 bases from J; junction bases left unmatched: 10. Germline loops: CDR1 ENHRY, CDR2 SYGVKD. The CDR3 has 15 residues. CDR3: CAITAQDRGVYEQYF. The CDR3 DNA follows: TGTGCCATCACCGCCCAGGACAGGGGTGTCTACGAGCAGTACTTC.

This clone appeared a few times. The rearrangement links TRBV18 to TRBJ2-5; D unresolved. V dropped 0 bases and J dropped 1 base, with 6 bases sitting between them. The CDR3 runs 14 residues. CDR1 and CDR2 from the germline V gene are KGHSH and LQKENI. The CDR3 nucleotides are TGTGCCAGCTCACCACCAGGGCTCCAAGAGACCCAGTACTTC. It yields the protein CASSPPGLQETQYF.

In its sample, this clone was seen a few times. The rearrangement joins TRBV19 to TRBJ1-1, with 7 bases lining up with TRBD1. CDR1 is LNHDA, CDR2 SQIVND, per germline (reference sequence). The CDR3 loop spans 14 amino acids. J was trimmed by 1 base and V by 6 bases; bases with no gene match: 5. For the CDR3, the DNA is TGTGCCAGTAGCCGACAGGGTGGGAACACTGAAGCTTTCTTT. Translation gives CASSRQGGNTEAFF.